These T cell receptor beta chains were read from a single sample in a study of vaccination effects on CD4 cells after COVID-19. Assay: immunoSEQ multiplex PCR; the TCRdb copy retains only in-frame clones and omits some. The repertoire holds 20,000 to 30,000 clones, 65% to 75% seen once, with around 20% in the top ten. These receptors lack a known antigen. Sequenced material: CD4+ T cells from PBMCs cultured with SARS-CoV-2 spike peptides, taken before COVID-19 vaccination. The receptor set was obtained from a human donor who had a prior SARS-CoV-2 infection. Both conserved end residues are part of each CDR3. The D gene is left open where the match is weak. Expanded clones are given a class, and other clones once, few, many or no size at all.

>-|TRBV11-3|TRBJ2-1|-
CASSFRASYNEQFF
TGTGCCAGCAGCTTCCGGGCTAGTTACAATGAGCAGTTCTTC
>-|TRBV3-1/TRBV3-2|TRBJ2-7|-
CASRDSSSYEQYF
TGTGCCAGCAGGGACTCGAGCTCCTACGAGCAGTACTTC
>-|TRBV4-2|TRBJ2-5|TRBD2
CASSQGAGGPETQYF
TGTGCCAGCAGCCAAGGAGCGGGAGGGCCAGAGACCCAGTACTTC
>-|TRBV12-3/TRBV12-4|TRBJ2-7|TRBD1
CATGTGRDYEQYF
TGTGCCACCGGGACAGGGCGGGACTACGAGCAGTACTTC
>few|TRBV5-5|TRBJ2-7|TRBD2
CASSPPTLRLAGAWGEQYF
TGTGCCAGCAGCCCACCGACCCTGAGACTAGCGGGGGCTTGGGGAGAGCAGTACTTC
>-|TRBV4-3|TRBJ2-7|-
CASSVAVVSYEQYF
TGCGCCAGCAGCGTCGCGGTGGTCTCCTACGAGCAGTACTTC
>-|TRBV3-1/TRBV3-2|TRBJ2-5|-
CASSQGAGGETQYF
TGTGCCAGCAGCCAAGGGGCAGGGGGGGAGACCCAGTACTTC
>-|TRBV18|TRBJ1-4|-
CASSPTTNEKLFF
TGTGCCAGCTCACCGACAACTAATGAAAAACTGTTTTTT
>-|TRBV11-3|TRBJ2-1|TRBD2
CASSLLAGAYNEQFF
TGTGCCAGCAGCCTGCTAGCGGGAGCCTACAATGAGCAGTTCTTC
>-|TRBV6-5|TRBJ2-5|TRBD2
CASQLAGVETQYF
TGTGCCAGCCAACTAGCGGGGGTTGAGACCCAGTACTTC
>-|TRBV18|TRBJ2-1|TRBD1
CASSPAGTGSYNEQFF
TGTGCCAGCTCACCAGCCGGGACAGGATCGTACAATGAGCAGTTCTTC
>-|TRBV10-1|TRBJ1-6|-
CASSEGRVGNSPLHF
TGCGCCAGCAGTGAGGGCAGGGTGGGTAATTCACCCCTCCACTTT
>-|TRBV6-5|TRBJ1-1|-
CASSWGPYRYTEAFF
TGTGCCAGCAGTTGGGGCCCCTACCGGTACACTGAAGCTTTCTTT
>-|TRBV18|TRBJ2-7|-
CASSLRTGPYEQYF
TGTGCCAGCTCACTACGGACTGGCCCCTACGAGCAGTACTTC
>once|TRBV5-1|TRBJ1-2|-
CASSDQINYGYTF
TGCGCCAGCAGCGATCAGATTAACTATGGCTACACCTTC